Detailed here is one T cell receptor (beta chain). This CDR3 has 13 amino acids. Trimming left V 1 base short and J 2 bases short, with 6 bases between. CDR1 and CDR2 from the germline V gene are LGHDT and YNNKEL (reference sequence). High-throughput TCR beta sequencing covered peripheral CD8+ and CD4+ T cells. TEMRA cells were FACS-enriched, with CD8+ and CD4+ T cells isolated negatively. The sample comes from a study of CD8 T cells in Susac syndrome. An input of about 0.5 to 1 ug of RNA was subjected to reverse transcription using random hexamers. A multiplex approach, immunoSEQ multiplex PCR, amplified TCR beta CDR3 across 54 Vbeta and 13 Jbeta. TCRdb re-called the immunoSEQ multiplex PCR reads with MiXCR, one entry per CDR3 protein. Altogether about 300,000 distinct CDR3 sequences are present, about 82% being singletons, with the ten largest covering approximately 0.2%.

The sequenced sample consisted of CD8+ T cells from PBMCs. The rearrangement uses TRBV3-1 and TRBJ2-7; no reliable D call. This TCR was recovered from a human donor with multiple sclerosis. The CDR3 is CASSQVVAYEQYF. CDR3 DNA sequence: TGTGCCAGCAGCCAAGTGGTGGCCTACGAGCAGTACTTC.